Listed below are T cell receptor beta chains from one sample, sequenced in a study of technical replicates of blood from a handful of donors. Here immunoSEQ multiplex PCR was the method, and the copy in TCRdb shows in-frame clones only, minus some. The table shows some 70,000 clones, with roughly nine tenths occurring only once. The specimen was T cells isolated from PBMCs. These receptors all stem from a human donor in good health. Each CDR3 is given with its conserved first and last residue. Fields, in order: V gene, D gene, clone size, J gene, CDR3 protein, CDR3 DNA. A D gene is named only where the DNA matches it firmly. Only some rows state a clone size, as once, few, many or a class for expanded clones.

V: TRBV4-3
D: -
size: once
J: TRBJ2-1
CDR3: CASSQGTAGSRNEQFF
DNA: TGCGCCAGCAGCCAAGGTACGGCAGGGTCTCGGAATGAGCAGTTCTTC

V: TRBV6-1
D: TRBD1
size: few
J: TRBJ1-1
CDR3: CASSERTGNTEAFF
DNA: TGTGCCAGCAGTGAAAGGACAGGGAACACTGAAGCTTTCTTT

V: TRBV5-1
D: TRBD1
size: -
J: TRBJ1-1
CDR3: CASSLAAVPGQGAFF
DNA: TGCGCCAGCAGCTTGGCGGCGGTTCCGGGACAGGGGGCTTTCTTT

V: TRBV28
D: -
size: -
J: TRBJ2-2
CDR3: CASSLLRSGELFF
DNA: TGTGCCAGCAGTTTATTGCGTAGCGGGGAGCTGTTTTTT

V: TRBV6-5
D: -
size: -
J: TRBJ1-5
CDR3: CASSSDSFSNQPQHF
DNA: TGTGCCAGCAGTTCGGACAGTTTTAGCAATCAGCCCCAGCATTTT

V: TRBV15
D: -
size: -
J: TRBJ2-7
CDR3: CATSREGARLDEQYF
DNA: TGTGCCACCAGCAGAGAGGGGGCTCGATTGGACGAGCAGTACTTC

V: TRBV27
D: -
size: -
J: TRBJ2-1
CDR3: CASSLSAGRISYNEQFF
DNA: TGTGCCAGCAGTTTATCGGCCGGGAGAATCTCCTACAATGAGCAGTTCTTC

V: TRBV5-1
D: -
size: -
J: TRBJ2-1
CDR3: CASLTEPSYNEQFF
DNA: TGCGCCAGCCTGACAGAACCCTCCTACAATGAGCAGTTCTTC

V: TRBV5-4
D: -
size: -
J: TRBJ2-1
CDR3: CATNERDYNEQFF
DNA: TGTGCCACTAACGAGAGGGACTACAATGAGCAGTTCTTC

V: TRBV18
D: -
size: -
J: TRBJ1-1
CDR3: CASSPNSLNTEAFF
DNA: TGTGCCAGCTCACCAAACAGCTTGAACACTGAAGCTTTCTTT

V: TRBV20-1
D: -
size: -
J: TRBJ2-7
CDR3: CSAIRDEQYF
DNA: TGCAGTGCTATTCGCGACGAGCAGTACTTC

V: TRBV7-6
D: -
size: few
J: TRBJ2-7
CDR3: CASSTAYEQYF
DNA: TGTGCCAGCAGTACAGCCTACGAGCAGTACTTC

V: TRBV7-9
D: -
size: -
J: TRBJ2-7
CDR3: CASSLNPGGDREQYF
DNA: TGTGCCAGCAGCTTAAACCCCGGAGGGGATCGCGAGCAGTACTTC

V: TRBV10-3
D: -
size: -
J: TRBJ1-5
CDR3: CAISDGRPGVSNQPQHF
DNA: TGTGCCATCAGTGATGGACGGCCGGGGGTCAGCAATCAGCCCCAGCATTTT

V: TRBV11-3
D: TRBD1
size: -
J: TRBJ1-1
CDR3: CASSSTGEPLTEAFF
DNA: TGTGCCAGCAGCTCTACAGGGGAGCCTTTGACTGAAGCTTTCTTT

V: TRBV11-2
D: TRBD1
size: -
J: TRBJ2-7
CDR3: CASSWDSLYEQYF
DNA: TGTGCCAGCAGCTGGGACAGCCTTTACGAGCAGTACTTC

V: TRBV6-1
D: TRBD1
size: -
J: TRBJ1-1
CDR3: CASSLRDRAGPEAFF
DNA: TGTGCCAGCAGCCTTAGGGACAGGGCGGGACCTGAAGCTTTCTTT

V: TRBV9
D: -
size: -
J: TRBJ2-7
CDR3: CASSVAPGVEQYF
DNA: TGTGCCAGCAGCGTAGCTCCAGGGGTTGAGCAGTACTTC

V: TRBV5-6
D: -
size: -
J: TRBJ2-7
CDR3: CASSRWELDSYEQYF
DNA: TGTGCCAGCAGCAGATGGGAGTTAGACTCCTACGAGCAGTACTTC

V: TRBV4-2
D: -
size: -
J: TRBJ2-7
CDR3: CASSQDLKGHTSYEQYF
DNA: TGTGCCAGCAGCCAAGATTTAAAGGGACACACCTCCTACGAGCAGTACTTC

V: TRBV7-9
D: TRBD2
size: -
J: TRBJ2-7
CDR3: CASSSSGTFYEQYF
DNA: TGTGCCAGCAGCTCTAGCGGGACTTTCTACGAGCAGTACTTC

V: TRBV5-1
D: TRBD1
size: -
J: TRBJ2-1
CDR3: CASSRTGYNDNEQFF
DNA: TGCGCCAGCAGTCGGACAGGTTACAATGATAATGAGCAGTTCTTC

V: TRBV11-3
D: TRBD2
size: -
J: TRBJ2-2
CDR3: CASSHTGGTGELFF
DNA: TGTGCCAGCAGCCATACGGGAGGAACCGGGGAGCTGTTTTTT

V: TRBV2
D: TRBD2
size: -
J: TRBJ2-7
CDR3: CAIDLGLAGSEGYEQYF
DNA: TGTGCCATCGACTTGGGACTAGCGGGATCTGAGGGGTACGAGCAGTACTTC

V: TRBV5-1
D: -
size: -
J: TRBJ2-1
CDR3: CASTPRDRGFPAGGVSSYNEQFF
DNA: TGCGCCAGCACACCCCGGGACAGGGGCTTTCCAGCGGGAGGTGTAAGCTCCTACAATGAGCAGTTCTTC

V: TRBV7-9
D: TRBD2
size: -
J: TRBJ2-7
CDR3: CASSDREGLTSGEQYF
DNA: TGTGCCAGCAGCGACCGGGAGGGCCTAACGTCGGGGGAGCAGTACTTC

V: TRBV6-1
D: TRBD2
size: -
J: TRBJ2-1
CDR3: CASTYLWEGRNEQFF
DNA: TGTGCCAGCACCTACCTGTGGGAGGGCCGTAATGAGCAGTTCTTC

V: TRBV6-1
D: -
size: -
J: TRBJ1-1
CDR3: CASRTVSPEAFF
DNA: TGTGCCAGCAGGACAGTCAGCCCTGAAGCTTTCTTT

V: TRBV2
D: -
size: -
J: TRBJ2-3
CDR3: CASSVDSASTDTQYF
DNA: TGTGCCAGCAGCGTAGACAGTGCTAGCACAGATACGCAGTATTTT

V: TRBV2
D: -
size: -
J: TRBJ1-1
CDR3: CASKKEGTEAFF
DNA: TGTGCCAGCAAGAAAGAGGGCACTGAAGCTTTCTTT

V: TRBV6-1
D: TRBD2
size: -
J: TRBJ2-1
CDR3: CASTLTSGVYNEQFF
DNA: TGTGCCAGCACTCTGACTAGCGGGGTTTACAATGAGCAGTTCTTC

V: TRBV4-3
D: -
size: -
J: TRBJ2-3
CDR3: CASSQDAAGDTQYF
DNA: TGCGCCAGCAGCCAAGATGCCGCCGGGGATACGCAGTATTTT

V: TRBV11-3
D: TRBD1
size: -
J: TRBJ2-7
CDR3: CASSPRDRAGEQYF
DNA: TGTGCCAGCAGCCCGCGGGACAGGGCTGGAGAGCAGTACTTC

V: TRBV15
D: TRBD2
size: -
J: TRBJ2-3
CDR3: CATAWPGGHTDTQYF
DNA: TGTGCCACCGCTTGGCCGGGAGGGCACACAGATACGCAGTATTTT

V: TRBV4-1
D: -
size: -
J: TRBJ2-7
CDR3: CASSQNRFYEQYF
DNA: TGCGCCAGCAGCCAAAACAGGTTTTACGAGCAGTACTTC

V: TRBV28
D: -
size: medium-sized
J: TRBJ1-1
CDR3: CASSTQWSIEAFF
DNA: TGTGCCAGCTCTACTCAGTGGAGCATAGAAGCTTTCTTT

V: TRBV19
D: -
size: -
J: TRBJ1-4
CDR3: CASSLIAGDEKLFF
DNA: TGTGCCAGTAGTCTTATTGCAGGGGATGAAAAACTGTTTTTT

V: TRBV6-5
D: -
size: -
J: TRBJ2-7
CDR3: CASSYSARGGEQYF
DNA: TGTGCCAGCAGTTACTCGGCGCGGGGTGGCGAGCAGTACTTC